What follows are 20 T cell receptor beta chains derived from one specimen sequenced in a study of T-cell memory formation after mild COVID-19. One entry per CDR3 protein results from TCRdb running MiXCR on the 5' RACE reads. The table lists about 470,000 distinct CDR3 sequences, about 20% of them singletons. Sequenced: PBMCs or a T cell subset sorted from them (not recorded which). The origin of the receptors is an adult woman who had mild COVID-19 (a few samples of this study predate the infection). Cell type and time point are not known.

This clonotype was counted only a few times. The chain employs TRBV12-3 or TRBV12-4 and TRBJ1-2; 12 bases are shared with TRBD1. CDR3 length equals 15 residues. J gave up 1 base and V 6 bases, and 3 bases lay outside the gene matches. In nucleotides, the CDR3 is TGTGCCAGCAGGGGACAGGGGGCCCTTAACTATGGCTACACCTTC. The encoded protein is CASRGQGALNYGYTF.

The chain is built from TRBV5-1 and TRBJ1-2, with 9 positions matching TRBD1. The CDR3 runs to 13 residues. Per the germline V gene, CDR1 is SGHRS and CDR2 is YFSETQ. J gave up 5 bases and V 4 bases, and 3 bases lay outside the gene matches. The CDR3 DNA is TGCGCCAGCAGCGACGGACAGGGGTATGGCTACACCTTC. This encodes CASSDGQGYGYTF.

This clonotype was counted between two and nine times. CDR3 region: CASSPGRVGTEAFF. In DNA, the CDR3 is TGCGCCAGCAGCCCTGGAAGGGTTGGGACTGAAGCTTTCTTT. The chain combines TRBV5-1 with TRBJ1-1; D remains ambiguous. This CDR3 has 14 residues. V was clipped by 4 bases and J by 5 bases, with 15 bases between them. The germline gives CDR1 SGHRS, CDR2 YFSETQ. The whole variable domain, remainder taken from reference TRBV5-1 and TRBJ1-1, is KAGVTQTPRYLIKTRGQQVTLSCSPISGHRSVSWYQQTPGQGLQFLFEYFSETQRNKGNFPGRFSGRQFSNSRSEMNVSTLELGDSALYLCASSPGRVGTEAFFGQGTRLTVV.

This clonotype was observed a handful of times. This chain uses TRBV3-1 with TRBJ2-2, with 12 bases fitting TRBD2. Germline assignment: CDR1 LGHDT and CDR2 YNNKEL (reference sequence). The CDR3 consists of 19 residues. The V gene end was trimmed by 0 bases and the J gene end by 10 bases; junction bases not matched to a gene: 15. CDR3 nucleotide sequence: TGTGCCAGCAGCCAAGATCGGGCTAGCGGGAGGGGAAGGGTAGAGGAGCTGTTTTTT. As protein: CASSQDRASGRGRVEELFF.

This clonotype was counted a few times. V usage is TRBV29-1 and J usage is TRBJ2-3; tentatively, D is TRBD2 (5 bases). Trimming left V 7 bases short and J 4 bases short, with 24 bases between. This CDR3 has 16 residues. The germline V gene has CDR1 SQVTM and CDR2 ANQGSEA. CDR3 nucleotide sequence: TGCAGCGCCGCGGCCCCCTTACTAGGTTTGGCAGATACGCAGTATTTT. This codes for CSAAAPLLGLADTQYF.

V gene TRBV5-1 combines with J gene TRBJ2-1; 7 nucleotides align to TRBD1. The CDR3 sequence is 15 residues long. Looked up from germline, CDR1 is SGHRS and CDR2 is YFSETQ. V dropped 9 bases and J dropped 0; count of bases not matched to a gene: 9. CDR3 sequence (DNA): TGCGCCACTTCGACAGGGTTTAGCTCCTACAATGAGCAGTTCTTC. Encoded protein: CATSTGFSSYNEQFF.

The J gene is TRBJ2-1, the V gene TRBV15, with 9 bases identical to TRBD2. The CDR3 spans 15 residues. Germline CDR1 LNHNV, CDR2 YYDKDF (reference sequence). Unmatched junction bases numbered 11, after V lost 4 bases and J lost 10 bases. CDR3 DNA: TGTGCCACCAGCAACGGGCGGGGGGGAGTCAGGGAGCAGTTCTTC. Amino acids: CATSNGRGGVREQFF.

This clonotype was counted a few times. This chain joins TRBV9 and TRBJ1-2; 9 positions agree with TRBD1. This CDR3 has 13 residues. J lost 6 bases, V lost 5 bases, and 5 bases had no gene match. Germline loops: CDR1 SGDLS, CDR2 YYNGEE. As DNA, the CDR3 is TGTGCCAGCAGTACGGGACAGGGAGATGGCTACACCTTC. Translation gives CASSTGQGDGYTF.

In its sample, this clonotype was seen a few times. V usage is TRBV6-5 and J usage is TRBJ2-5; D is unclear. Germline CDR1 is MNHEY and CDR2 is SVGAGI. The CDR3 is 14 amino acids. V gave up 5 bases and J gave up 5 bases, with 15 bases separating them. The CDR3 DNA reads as TGTGCCAGCAGTGACGACCCGGGCCAGGAGACCCAGTACTTC. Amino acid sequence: CASSDDPGQETQYF.

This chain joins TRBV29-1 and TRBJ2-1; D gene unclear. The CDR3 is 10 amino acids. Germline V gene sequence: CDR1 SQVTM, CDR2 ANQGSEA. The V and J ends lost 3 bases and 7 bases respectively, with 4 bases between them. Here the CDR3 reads CSVDENEQFF. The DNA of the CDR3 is TGCAGCGTTGACGAGAATGAGCAGTTCTTC.

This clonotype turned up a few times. As DNA, the CDR3 is TGCAGCGTTTGCCCGAACACTGAAGCTTTCTTT. Its protein product is CSVCPNTEAFF. The chain combines TRBV29-1 with TRBJ1-1, with unresolved D. This CDR3 spans 11 amino acids. CDR1 SQVTM and CDR2 ANQGSEA come from the germline V gene. The germline V and J ends were trimmed by 5 bases and 1 base, with 5 bases remaining between them.

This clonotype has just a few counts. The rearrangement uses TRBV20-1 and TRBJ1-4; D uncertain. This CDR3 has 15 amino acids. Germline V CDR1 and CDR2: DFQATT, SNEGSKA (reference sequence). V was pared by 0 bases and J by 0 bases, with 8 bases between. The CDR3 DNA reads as TGCAGTGCTAGAGAACTAACCGCAACTAATGAAAAACTGTTTTTT. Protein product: CSARELTATNEKLFF.

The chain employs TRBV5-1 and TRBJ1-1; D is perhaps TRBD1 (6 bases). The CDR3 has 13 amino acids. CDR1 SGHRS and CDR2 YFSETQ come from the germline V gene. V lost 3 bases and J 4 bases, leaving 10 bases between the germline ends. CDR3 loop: CASSWTDGTEAFF. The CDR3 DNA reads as TGCGCCAGCAGCTGGACAGACGGCACTGAAGCTTTCTTT.

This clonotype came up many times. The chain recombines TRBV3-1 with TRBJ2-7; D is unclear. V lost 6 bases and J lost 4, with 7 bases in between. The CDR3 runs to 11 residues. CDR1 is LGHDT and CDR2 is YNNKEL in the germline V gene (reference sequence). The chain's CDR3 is CASSRVYEQYF. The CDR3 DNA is TGTGCCAGCAGTCGGGTGTACGAGCAGTACTTC.

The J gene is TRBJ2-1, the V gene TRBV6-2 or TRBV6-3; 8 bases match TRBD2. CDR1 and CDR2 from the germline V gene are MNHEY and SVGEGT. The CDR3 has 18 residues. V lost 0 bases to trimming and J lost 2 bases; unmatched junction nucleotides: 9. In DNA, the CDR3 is TGTGCCAGCAGTTACTCGATATTAGCGGGGCTACCCTACAATGAGCAGTTCTTC. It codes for CASSYSILAGLPYNEQFF.

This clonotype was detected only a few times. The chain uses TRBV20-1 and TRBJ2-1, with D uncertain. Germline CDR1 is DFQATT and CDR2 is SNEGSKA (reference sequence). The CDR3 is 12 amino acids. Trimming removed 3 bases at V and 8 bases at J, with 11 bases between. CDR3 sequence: CSARELGHEQFF. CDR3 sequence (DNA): TGCAGTGCTAGGGAGTTGGGTCATGAGCAGTTCTTC.

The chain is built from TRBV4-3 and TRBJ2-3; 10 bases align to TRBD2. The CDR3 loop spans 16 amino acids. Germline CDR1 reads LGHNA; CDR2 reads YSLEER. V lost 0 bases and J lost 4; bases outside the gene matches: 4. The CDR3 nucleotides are TGCGCCAGCAGCCAAGATCTTACTAGCGGGGCAGATACGCAGTATTTT. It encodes CASSQDLTSGADTQYF.

In DNA, the CDR3 is TGTGCCAGCAGACCCGACACGACTGGCCGAGGCTACACCTTC. Its translation is CASRPDTTGRGYTF. The chain has TRBV12-3 or TRBV12-4 and TRBJ1-2; no definite D call. The V end was cut by 6 bases, the J end by 8 bases, with 19 bases between. The CDR3 has 14 amino acids.

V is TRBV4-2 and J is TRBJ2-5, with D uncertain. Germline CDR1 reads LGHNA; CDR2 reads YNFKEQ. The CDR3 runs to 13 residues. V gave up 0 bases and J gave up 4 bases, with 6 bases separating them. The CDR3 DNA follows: TGTGCCAGCAGCCAAGATCCGGGAGAGACCCAGTACTTC. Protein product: CASSQDPGETQYF.

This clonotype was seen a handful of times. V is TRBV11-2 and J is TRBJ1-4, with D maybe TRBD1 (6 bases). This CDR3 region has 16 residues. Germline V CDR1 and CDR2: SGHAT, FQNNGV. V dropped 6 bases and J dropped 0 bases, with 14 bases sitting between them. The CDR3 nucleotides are TGTGCCAGCAGTCGGGGGCGGGGGTCAACTAATGAAAAACTGTTTTTT. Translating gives CASSRGRGSTNEKLFF.